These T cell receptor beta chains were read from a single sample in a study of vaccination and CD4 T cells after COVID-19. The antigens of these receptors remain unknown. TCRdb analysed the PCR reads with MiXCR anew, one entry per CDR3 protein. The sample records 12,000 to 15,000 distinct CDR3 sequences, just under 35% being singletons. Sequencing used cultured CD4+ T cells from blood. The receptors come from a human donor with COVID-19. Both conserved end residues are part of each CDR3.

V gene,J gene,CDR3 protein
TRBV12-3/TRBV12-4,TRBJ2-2,CASSRASPLGSTGELFF
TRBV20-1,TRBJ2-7,CSAPEGQGKGSYEQYF
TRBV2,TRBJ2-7,CASTGTGGSSYEQYF
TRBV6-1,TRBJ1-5,CASSETQGIQPQHF
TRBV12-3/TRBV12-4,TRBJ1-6,CASSLEGSTPLHF
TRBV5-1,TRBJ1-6,CASRAAGSYNSPLHF
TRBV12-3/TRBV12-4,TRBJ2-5,CASSHQETQYF
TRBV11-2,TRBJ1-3,CASSGARSGNTIYF
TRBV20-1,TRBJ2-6,CSARDHAGANVLTF
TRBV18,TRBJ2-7,CASSPAGLGSEQYF
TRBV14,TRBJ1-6,CASSQPFYNSPLHF
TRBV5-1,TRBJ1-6,CASSLWDTDNSPLHF
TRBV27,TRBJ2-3,CASSTPGLYTDTQYF
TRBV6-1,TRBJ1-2,CASSRQGYGYTF
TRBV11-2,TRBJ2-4,CASRGLAQNIQYF
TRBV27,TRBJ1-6,CASSLSKGGGSSYNSPLHF
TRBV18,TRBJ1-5,CASSPIGPQPQHF
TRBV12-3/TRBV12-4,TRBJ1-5,CASSLKQGQHF
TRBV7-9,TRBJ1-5,CASNMGASNQPQHF
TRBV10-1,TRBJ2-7,CASSESNEQYF
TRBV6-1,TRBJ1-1,CASSAMNTEAFF
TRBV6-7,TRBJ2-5,CASKETQYF
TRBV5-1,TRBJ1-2,CASSSIGGTGSLGYTF
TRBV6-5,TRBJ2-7,CASSYPGGEQYF
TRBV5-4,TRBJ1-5,CAYRIGNQPQHF
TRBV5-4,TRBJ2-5,CASSQQAANQETQYF
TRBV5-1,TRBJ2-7,CASSFSRVPPQPSYEQYF
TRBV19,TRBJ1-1,CASSIGGQGDTEAFF
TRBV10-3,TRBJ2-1,CAGSPDRSNEQFF
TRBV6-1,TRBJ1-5,CASREAQPQHF
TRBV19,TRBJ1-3,CASRAGWSGNTIYF
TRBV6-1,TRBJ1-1,CASSRQGSRGKGAEAFF
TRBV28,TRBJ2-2,CASSRGGSPGELFF
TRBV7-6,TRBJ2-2,CASSRPGGTGGPGELFF
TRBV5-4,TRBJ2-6,CASSQSGANVLTF
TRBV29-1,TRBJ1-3,CSVATDVSGNTIYF
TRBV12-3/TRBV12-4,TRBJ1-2,CASSSRTGANYGYTF
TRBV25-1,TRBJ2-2,CASSTLWVAGGLNTGELFF
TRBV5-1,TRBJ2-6,CASSLPSGSGANVLTF
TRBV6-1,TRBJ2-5,CASRRQGAVQETQYF
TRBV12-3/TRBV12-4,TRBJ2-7,CASSPSGNSYEQYF
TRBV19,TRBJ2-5,CASSIDGTGLQETQYF
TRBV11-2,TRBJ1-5,CASSSNLQGSGQPQHF
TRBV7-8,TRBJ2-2,CASSGGRTGELFF
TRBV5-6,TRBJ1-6,CASSGYGDRVDSPLHF
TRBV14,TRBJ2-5,CASSQDSSGISKTQYF
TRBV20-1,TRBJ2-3,CSARASLGLNTDTQYF
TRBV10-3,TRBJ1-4,CAISKGGKGTNEKLFF